Each of the 14 T cell receptor beta chains below was sequenced from the same sample in a study of CD8+CD57+ T cells in acquired aplastic anemia. Genomic DNA acted as the template from which TCR beta VDJ combination and CDR3 sequence profiling were carried out. One entry per CDR3 protein, called by TCRdb with MiXCR from the reads. The data contain some 210,000 distinct CDR3 sequences, roughly 57% of them singletons. Input material: sorted CD4+, CD8+, or CD8+CD57+ T cells (not recorded which) from PBMCs. The source of these receptors is a human donor in good health.

V usage is TRBV7-9 and J usage is TRBJ2-2; D is unclear. Per the germline V gene, CDR1 is SEHNR and CDR2 is FQNEAQ (reference sequence). This CDR3 comprises 13 residues. Trimming took 3 bases from V and 5 from J, leaving 7 bases between them. Here the CDR3 reads CASSLIMTGELFF. The CDR3 coding sequence is TGTGCCAGCAGCTTGATTATGACCGGGGAGCTGTTTTTT.

This clonotype was picked up many times. The chain employs TRBV7-8 and TRBJ2-7; D unclear. Germline CDR1 is SGHVS and CDR2 is FQNEAQ. The CDR3 contains 11 residues. Trimming took 6 bases from V and 4 from J, leaving 7 bases between them. CDR3 DNA sequence: TGTGCCAGCAGTCCCGGTTACGAGCAGTACTTC. Translated, it gives CASSPGYEQYF.

The J gene is TRBJ1-4, the V gene TRBV7-2, with unresolved D. CDR3 size: 15 residues. V lost 1 base and J 8 bases, leaving 14 bases between the germline ends. Germline CDR1 SGHTA, CDR2 FQGNSA. The CDR3, as DNA: TGTGCCAGCAGCTTAGACCCGGGGAACGGGGAAAAACTGTTTTTT. Residues: CASSLDPGNGEKLFF. Full variable domain (missing parts from reference TRBV7-2 and TRBJ1-4): GAGVSQSPSNKVTEKGKDVELRCDPISGHTALYWYRQSLGQGLEFLIYFQGNSAPDKSGLPSDRFSAERTGGSVSTLTIQRTQQEDSAVYLCASSLDPGNGEKLFFGSGTQLSVL.

On this clonotype itself: A much larger clone lies one base from this, so it may be a read error. The chain uses TRBV6-5 and TRBJ1-5; D is undetermined. CDR3 length: 13 amino acids. CDR1 is MNHEY, CDR2 SVGAGI, per germline. The CDR3 DNA is TGTACCAGCAGTTCTGGGGAAGGCCAGCCCCAGCATTTT. This translates into CTSSSGEGQPQHF.

This clonotype has at least ten counts. The chain carries TRBV29-1 and TRBJ2-1; D might be TRBD2 (5 bases). Germline loops: CDR1 SQVTM, CDR2 ANQGSEA. V was trimmed by 4 bases and J by 4 bases, leaving 8 bases between them. This CDR3 is built from 12 residues. The CDR3 DNA sequence: TGCAGCGTTGTAACGGGGTACAATGAGCAGTTCTTC. This sequence encodes CSVVTGYNEQFF.

The chain links TRBV5-5 to TRBJ2-3; D possibly corresponds to TRBD1 (6 bases). Germline V CDR1 and CDR2: SGHKS, YYEKEE (reference sequence). V was pared by 4 bases and J by 2 bases, with 14 bases between. The CDR3 has 15 amino acids. This CDR3 is CASSTGQLITDTQYF. The CDR3 coding sequence is TGTGCCAGCAGCACAGGACAGCTGATCACAGATACGCAGTATTTT.

This chain joins TRBV25-1 and TRBJ1-1; 7 nucleotides match TRBD1. J was trimmed by 5 bases and V by 3 bases; bases with no gene match: 9. In germline, CDR1 is MGHDK, CDR2 SYGVNS. CDR3 length equals 15 residues. The CDR3 nucleotides are TGTGCCAGCAGTGACTGGCGTAGGGGGCGGACTGAAGCTTTCTTT. Amino acids: CASSDWRRGRTEAFF.

The rearrangement uses TRBV11-3 and TRBJ1-1, with TRBD1 identical over 8 bases. J lost 7 bases, V lost 2 bases, and 3 bases had no gene match. Germline CDR1 is SGHNT and CDR2 is YENEEA. CDR3 length: 13 amino acids. CDR3 nucleotide sequence: TGTGCCAGCAGCTTACAGGGGGCTGGTGAAGCTTTCTTT. Translated: CASSLQGAGEAFF.

The chain links TRBV10-3 to TRBJ2-6, with D unclear. Trimming left V 6 bases short and J 4 bases short, with 10 bases between. The CDR3 covers 14 residues. From germline, CDR1 is ENHRY and CDR2 SYGVKD. CDR3: CAIRGVYGANVLTF. The DNA of the CDR3 is TGTGCCATCAGGGGTGTGTACGGGGCCAACGTCCTGACTTTC.

This chain links TRBV7-2 with TRBJ2-1; 7 positions agree with TRBD2. J gave up 12 bases and V 5 bases, and 16 bases lay outside the gene matches. This CDR3 contains 15 residues. Germline assignment: CDR1 SGHTA and CDR2 FQGNSA. The CDR3 sequence is CASSPGGVAGAAQFF. The CDR3 nucleotides read TGTGCCAGCAGCCCGGGGGGAGTGGCGGGAGCTGCGCAGTTCTTC.

This sequence joins TRBV29-1 and TRBJ1-1; 9 bases map to TRBD1. In germline, CDR1 is SQVTM, CDR2 ANQGSEA. The CDR3 is made up of 15 amino acids. The junction had 4 bases not matched to a gene; V was cut back by 1 base and J by 1 base. This CDR3 reads CSVEGDRVSNTEAFF. The CDR3 region has the DNA TGCAGCGTTGAAGGGGACAGGGTCTCGAACACTGAAGCTTTCTTT. Together with reference TRBV29-1 and TRBJ1-1, the CDR3 gives the full variable domain: SAVISQKPSRDICQRGTSLTIQCQVDSQVTMMFWYRQQPGQSLTLIATANQGSEATYESGFVIDKFPISRPNLTFSTLTVSNMSPEDSSIYLCSVEGDRVSNTEAFFGQGTRLTVV.

In regard to this clonotype: At one boundary the junction diverges from the germline segment, which might be a read error. The rearrangement links TRBV5-8 to TRBJ2-5, with 8 bases lining up with TRBD2. Per germline, CDR1 SGHTS and CDR2 YDEGEE. The CDR3 extends over 16 amino acids. The CDR3: CASSFGLAGSQETQHF. Written as DNA, the CDR3 is TGTGCCAGCAGCTTTGGGCTAGCGGGTTCCCAAGAGACCCAGCACTTC.

This clonotype appeared many times. The chain joins TRBV20-1 to TRBJ2-1; TRBD2 aligns across 13 bases. The CDR3 runs to 17 residues. Germline assignment: CDR1 DFQATT and CDR2 SNEGSKA (reference sequence). Losses at the gene ends were 6 bases for V and 3 bases for J; bases not matched to a gene: 11. The CDR3 region has the DNA TGCAGTGCAGCCGGGACTAGCGGGAATGAAATCTACAATGAGCAGTTCTTC. It encodes CSAAGTSGNEIYNEQFF.

This clonotype was observed a few times. The V gene is TRBV24-1, the J gene TRBJ1-2, with D maybe TRBD1 (5 bases). The germline V and J ends were trimmed by 6 bases and 11 bases, with 15 bases remaining between them. In germline, CDR1 is KGHDR, CDR2 SFDVKD. The length of the CDR3 is 12 residues. Here the CDR3 DNA reads TGTGCCACCAGTCTTGGGGGAAGGATGTACACCTTC. This translates into CATSLGGRMYTF.